These 9 T cell receptor beta chains originate from one sample sequenced in a study of blood T cell repertoires in COVID-19. TCRdb's copy holds only in-frame clones and misses some; the assay was immunoSEQ multiplex PCR. The data hold about 220,000 clones, with around 84% observed a single time. What was sequenced was peripheral blood. The receptors here all came from a woman between 55 and 75 years old who had recovered from COVID-19.

This clone came up many times. The J gene is TRBJ1-1, the V gene TRBV7-9; a weak D match, TRBD1 (5 bases). Germline loops: CDR1 SEHNR, CDR2 FQNEAQ (reference sequence). Trimming took 5 bases from V and 8 from J, leaving 21 bases between them. CDR3 length equals 15 residues. The DNA of the CDR3 is TGTGCCAGCAGCCCTAGGACACCTCACGTCTCCGAAGCTTTCTTT. The encoded protein is CASSPRTPHVSEAFF. Using reference TRBV7-9 and TRBJ1-1 for the parts outside the CDR3, the full variable domain is DTGVSQNPRHKITKRGQNVTFRCDPISEHNRLYWYRQTLGQGPEFLTYFQNEAQLEKSRLLSDRFSAERPKGSFSTLEIQRTEQGDSAMYLCASSPRTPHVSEAFFGQGTRLTVV.

V and J are TRBV27 and TRBJ2-6, with D possibly TRBD1 on 5 matching bases. Germline values: CDR1 MNHEY, CDR2 SMNVEV (reference sequence). The CDR3 totals 19 residues. Trimming cost V 5 bases and J 4 bases, with 24 bases left between them. Written as DNA, the CDR3 is TGTGCCAGCAGTCTAAAACCCTATCTCAGGGCGGCCGGGGCCAACGTCCTGACTTTC. Amino acid sequence: CASSLKPYLRAAGANVLTF.

This clone was seen a few times. The chain combines TRBV6-5 with TRBJ1-1, with TRBD1 identical over 8 bases. The ends lost 4 bases at V and 3 bases at J; junction bases unmatched: 7. CDR1 and CDR2 from the germline V gene are MNHEY and SVGAGI. The CDR3 has 15 residues. CDR3 sequence reads: CASSLRQGWDTEAFF. For the CDR3, the DNA is TGTGCCAGCAGTTTAAGACAGGGGTGGGACACTGAAGCTTTCTTT.

This sequence joins TRBV4-3 and TRBJ1-5, with unresolved D. The CDR3 is 15 residues long. The V end lost 1 base, the J end lost 2 bases, and 9 bases lay between the germline ends. Per germline, CDR1 LGHNA and CDR2 YSLEER. The CDR3 region is CASSQVAGGNQPQHF. The CDR3, as DNA: TGCGCCAGCAGCCAAGTAGCCGGCGGCAATCAGCCCCAGCATTTT.

The rearrangement joins TRBV7-2 to TRBJ1-6; weak D call: TRBD1 (6 bases). The CDR3 has 15 amino acids. The germline CDR1 and CDR2 sequences are SGHTA and FQGNSA. Between the trimmed V and J ends, which lost 1 base and 7 bases, there was a span of 11 bases. The CDR3, as DNA: TGTGCCAGCAGCTTAGAACAGGGTCGCAATTCACCCCTCCACTTT. Amino acid sequence: CASSLEQGRNSPLHF.

V gene TRBV7-2 combines with J gene TRBJ1-3; perhaps TRBD1 as D (6 bases). The V end was cut by 8 bases, the J end by 0 bases, with 14 bases between. Germline V lookup: CDR1 SGHTA, CDR2 FQGNSA. The CDR3 covers 15 residues. CDR3 nucleotides: TGTGCCAGCGGAACAGGGATCCTCTCTGGAAACACCATATATTTT. Its translation: CASGTGILSGNTIYF.

The genes are TRBV23-1 and TRBJ2-5; D might be TRBD2 (5 bases). TRBV23-1 is known as an ORF, though its function is uncertain. The V gene lost 4 bases and the J gene lost 0 bases, with 12 bases spanning the gap. CDR3 length: 15 residues. DNA for the CDR3: TGCGCCAGCAGTCGTACGGGGATCTACCAAGAGACCCAGTACTTC. Amino acid sequence: CASSRTGIYQETQYF.

The rearrangement joins TRBV6-2 or TRBV6-3 to TRBJ2-7, with 7 bases lining up with TRBD1. The CDR3 contains 14 residues. V lost 4 bases, J lost 2 bases, and 5 bases stayed unmatched. Germline lookup yields CDR1 MNHEY and CDR2 SVGEGT. Here the CDR3 DNA reads TGTGCCAGCAGTTCCGGGACAGCAACCTACGAGCAGTACTTC. Translation gives CASSSGTATYEQYF.

This clone was counted once. The chain has TRBV19 and TRBJ2-3; D is perhaps TRBD2 (7 bases). The V gene lost 3 bases and the J gene lost 0 bases, with 13 bases spanning the gap. This CDR3 is 16 amino acids long. Germline V gives CDR1 LNHDA, CDR2 SQIVND (reference sequence). DNA for the CDR3: TGTGCCAGTAGTATTTTCGGGGGGCTTAGCACAGATACGCAGTATTTT. It is translated as CASSIFGGLSTDTQYF.